One sample yielded the 5 T cell receptor beta chains listed below, sequenced in a study of T cell repertoires in cytomegalovirus infection. Each CDR3 protein gets one entry after TCRdb re-called the reads with MiXCR. This sample carries about 470,000 distinct CDR3 sequences, about two fifths of them seen once, and the ten largest clones take about two fifths. No cognate antigen is known for these TCRs. The specimen was cultured PBMCs, collected from culture after CMV antigen stimulation. Receptor source: a human donor in good health (CMV status not recorded). Some clones in this sample may be carry-over from other donors' samples.

This clonotype was recorded only once. The V and J genes are TRBV10-2 and TRBJ2-3, with 14 bases matching TRBD2. The CDR3 has 14 residues. V shed 7 bases and J 4 bases; nucleotides not matched to a gene: 1. Germline CDR1 reads WSHSY; CDR2 reads SAAADI. Here the CDR3 DNA reads TGCGCCAGCAAGGGACTAGCGGGAGCAGATACGCAGTATTTT. As protein: CASKGLAGADTQYF.

The rearrangement joins TRBV6-6 to TRBJ2-7; D remains unclear. V shed 5 bases and J shed 3 bases, with 20 bases lying between them. The CDR3 is 16 amino acids. Germline loops: CDR1 MNHNY, CDR2 SVGAGI (reference sequence). The CDR3 DNA reads TGTGCCAGCAGTGCTAGACCACGGACGGCCAGCTACGAGCAGTACTTC. Translating it yields CASSARPRTASYEQYF.

This clonotype was observed many times. This rearrangement joins TRBV7-2 to TRBJ2-5; 15 bases map to TRBD2. CDR1 and CDR2 from the germline V gene are SGHTA and FQGNSA. This CDR3 has 20 amino acids. V lost 4 bases to trimming and J lost 4 bases; unmatched junction nucleotides: 16. Written as DNA, the CDR3 is TGTGCCAGCAGCTCGACCGGACTAGCGGGAGGGCAGGGTTGGAGAGAGACCCAGTACTTC. It encodes CASSSTGLAGGQGWRETQYF.

This clonotype was observed a handful of times. The CDR3 DNA reads as TGTGCCAGTAGTTTCATCACAGGGGTCCACACCGGGGAGCTGTTTTTT. Its protein is CASSFITGVHTGELFF. The chain carries TRBV19 and TRBJ2-2; 7 bases are shared with TRBD1. The CDR3 spans 16 residues. V was pared by 5 bases and J by 3 bases, with 9 bases of the junction left unmatched. Germline assignment: CDR1 LNHDA and CDR2 SQIVND (reference sequence). The full variable domain, its missing parts supplied by reference TRBV19 and TRBJ2-2, is DGGITQSPKYLFRKEGQNVTLSCEQNLNHDAMYWYRQDPGQGLRLIYYSQIVNDFQKGDIAEGYSVSREKKESFPLTVTSAQKNPTAFYLCASSFITGVHTGELFFGEGSRLTVL.

This clonotype was seen once. V is TRBV20-1 and J is TRBJ2-7, with D hard to call. This CDR3 contains 10 residues. The germline V and J ends were trimmed by 1 base and 4 bases, with 2 bases remaining between them. CDR1 DFQATT and CDR2 SNEGSKA come from the germline V gene (reference sequence). The CDR3 coding sequence is TGCAGTGCTAGAGGTTACGAGCAGTACTTC. It is translated as CSARGYEQYF.